This section outlines one T cell receptor beta chain sequence together with its context. As yet, its antigen is unknown. It was with 60 Vbeta and 13 Jbeta primers that the PCR ran. As processed by the authors: It was a later analysis that counted tens of millions of unique TCR beta chains, of which roughly 11 million were shared. TCRdb's table, derived via immunoSEQ multiplex PCR, lists solely in-frame clones and lacks some. The V and J calls and clone size were taken over from that table, and D and trimming were inferred from the DNA. The sample consists of approximately 120,000 clones, 65% to 85% of them appearing once. The data originate from a study of cytomegalovirus exposure and HLA in healthy donors. Overall study: Samples from HLA-typed donors yielded approximately 88 million unique TCRs in an early data release.

Findings and limits, study-wide: Productive status was seen about 87% or about 30% of the time for most TCR beta V segments in an earlier analysis. TCR beta chains numbering more than 150 were designated cytomegalovirus-associated.

The sample consisted of PBMCs. This receptor was taken from a man between 18 and 35 years old in good health and CMV-seropositive.

The CDR3 DNA sequence: TGTGCCAGCAGCTTACCGAGTAGAGTGCTAGCGGGAGAGGCGATAGAAGAGACCCAGTACTTC. The encoded protein is CASSLPSRVLAGEAIEETQYF. The rearrangement uses TRBV7-6 and TRBJ2-5, with 10 bases that match TRBD2. Germline V gene sequence: CDR1 SGHVS, CDR2 FNYEAQ. The CDR3 totals 21 residues. J lost 3 bases, V lost 2 bases, and 21 bases had no gene match.